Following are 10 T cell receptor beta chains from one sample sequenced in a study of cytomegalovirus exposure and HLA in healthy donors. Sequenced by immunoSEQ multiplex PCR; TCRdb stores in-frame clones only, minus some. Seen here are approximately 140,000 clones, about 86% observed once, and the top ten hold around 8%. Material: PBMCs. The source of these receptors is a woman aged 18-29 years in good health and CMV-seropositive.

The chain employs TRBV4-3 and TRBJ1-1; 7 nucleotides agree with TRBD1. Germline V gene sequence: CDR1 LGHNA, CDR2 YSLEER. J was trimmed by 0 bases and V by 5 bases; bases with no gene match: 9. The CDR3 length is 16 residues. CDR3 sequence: CASSDRDRTLNTEAFF. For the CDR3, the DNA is TGCGCCAGCAGCGACCGGGACAGAACTTTGAACACTGAAGCTTTCTTT.

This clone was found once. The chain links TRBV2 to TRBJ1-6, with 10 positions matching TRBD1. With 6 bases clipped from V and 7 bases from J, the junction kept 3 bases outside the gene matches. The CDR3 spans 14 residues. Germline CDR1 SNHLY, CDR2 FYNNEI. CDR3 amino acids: CASRPGQGNSPLHF. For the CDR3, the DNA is TGTGCCAGCAGGCCGGGACAGGGGAATTCACCCCTCCACTTT.

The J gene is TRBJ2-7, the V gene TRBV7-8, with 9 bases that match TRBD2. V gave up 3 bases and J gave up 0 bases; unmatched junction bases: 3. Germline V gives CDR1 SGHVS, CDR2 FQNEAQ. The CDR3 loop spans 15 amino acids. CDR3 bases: TGTGCCAGCAGCTTTATAGCGGGGGACTCCTACGAGCAGTACTTC. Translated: CASSFIAGDSYEQYF.

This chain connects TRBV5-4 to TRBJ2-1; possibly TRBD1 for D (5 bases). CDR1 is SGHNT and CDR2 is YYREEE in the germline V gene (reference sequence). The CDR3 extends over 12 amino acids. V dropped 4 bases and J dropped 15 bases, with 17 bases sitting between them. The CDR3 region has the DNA TGTGCCAGCAGCACACATCAGGGTTTCTGGTTCTTC. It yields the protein CASSTHQGFWFF.

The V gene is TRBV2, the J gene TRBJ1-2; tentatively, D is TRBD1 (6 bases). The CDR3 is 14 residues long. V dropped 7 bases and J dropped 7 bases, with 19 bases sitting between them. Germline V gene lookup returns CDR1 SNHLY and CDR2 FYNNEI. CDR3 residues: CASTEGGAVVGYTF. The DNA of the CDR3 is TGTGCCAGCACCGAGGGGGGGGCCGTTGTTGGCTACACCTTC.

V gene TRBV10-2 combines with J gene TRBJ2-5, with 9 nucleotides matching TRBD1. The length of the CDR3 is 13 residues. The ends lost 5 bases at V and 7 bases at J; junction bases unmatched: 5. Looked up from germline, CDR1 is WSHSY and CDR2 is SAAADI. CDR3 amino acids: CASSTDRGGTQYF. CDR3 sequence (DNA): TGCGCCAGCAGTACCGACAGGGGGGGGACCCAGTACTTC.

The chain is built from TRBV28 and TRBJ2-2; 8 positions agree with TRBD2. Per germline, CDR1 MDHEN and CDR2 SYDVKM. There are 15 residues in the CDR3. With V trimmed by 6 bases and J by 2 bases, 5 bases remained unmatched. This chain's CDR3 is CASSLLAANTGELFF. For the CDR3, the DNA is TGTGCCAGCAGCCTACTAGCGGCAAACACCGGGGAGCTGTTTTTT.

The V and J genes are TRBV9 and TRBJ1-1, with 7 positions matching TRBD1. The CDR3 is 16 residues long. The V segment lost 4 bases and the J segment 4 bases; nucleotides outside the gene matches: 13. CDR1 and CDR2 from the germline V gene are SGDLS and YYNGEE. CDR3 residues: CASSSGQDRFFTEAFF. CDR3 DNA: TGTGCCAGCAGCTCCGGACAGGATAGATTCTTCACTGAAGCTTTCTTT. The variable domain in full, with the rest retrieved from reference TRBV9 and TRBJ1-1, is DSGVTQTPKHLITATGQRVTLRCSPRSGDLSVYWYQQSLDQGLQFLIQYYNGEERAKGNILERFSAQQFPDLHSELNLSSLELGDSALYFCASSSGQDRFFTEAFFGQGTRLTVV.

The CDR3 region has the DNA TGTGCCAGCGCCCTACTGGGGGGCTCCTACAATGAGCAGTTCTTC. It translates to CASALLGGSYNEQFF. The V call is TRBV6-5, the J call TRBJ2-1, with TRBD2 as a possible D gene (6 bases). Trimming stripped 8 bases from V and 0 bases from J, with 14 bases between. This CDR3 region has 15 residues. From germline, CDR1 is MNHEY and CDR2 SVGAGI.

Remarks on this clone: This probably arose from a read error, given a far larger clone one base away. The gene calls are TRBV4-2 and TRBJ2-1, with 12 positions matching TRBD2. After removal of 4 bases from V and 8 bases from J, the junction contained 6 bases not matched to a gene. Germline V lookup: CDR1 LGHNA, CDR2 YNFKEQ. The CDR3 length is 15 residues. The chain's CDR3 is CASSRLAGEMDEQFF. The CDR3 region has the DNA TGTGCCAGCAGCCGACTAGCGGGAGAGATGGATGAGCAGTTCTTC.